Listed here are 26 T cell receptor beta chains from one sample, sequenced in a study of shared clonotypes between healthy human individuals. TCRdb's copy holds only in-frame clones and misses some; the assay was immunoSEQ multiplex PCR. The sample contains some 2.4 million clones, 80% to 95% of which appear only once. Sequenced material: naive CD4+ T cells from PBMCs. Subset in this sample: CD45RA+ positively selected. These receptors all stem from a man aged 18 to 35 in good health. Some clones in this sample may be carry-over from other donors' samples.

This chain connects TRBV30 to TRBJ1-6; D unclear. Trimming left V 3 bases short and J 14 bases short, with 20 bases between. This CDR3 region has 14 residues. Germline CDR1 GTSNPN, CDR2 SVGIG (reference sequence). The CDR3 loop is CAWSPRERTNTLHF. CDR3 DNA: TGTGCCTGGAGCCCCCGGGAGCGAACGAACACCCTCCACTTT.

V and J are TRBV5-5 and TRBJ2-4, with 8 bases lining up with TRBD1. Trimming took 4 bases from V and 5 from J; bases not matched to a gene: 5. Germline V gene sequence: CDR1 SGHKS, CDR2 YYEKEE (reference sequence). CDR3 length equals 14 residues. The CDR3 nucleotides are TGTGCCAGCAGCGCACAGGGGGGAGAAAACATTCAGTACTTC. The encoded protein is CASSAQGGENIQYF.

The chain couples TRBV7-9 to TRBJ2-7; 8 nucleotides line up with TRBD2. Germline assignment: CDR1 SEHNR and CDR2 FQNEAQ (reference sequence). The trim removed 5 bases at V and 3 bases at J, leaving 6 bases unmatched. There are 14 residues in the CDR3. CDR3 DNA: TGTGCCAGCAGCCGTAGCGGGACAATCTACGAGCAGTACTTC. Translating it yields CASSRSGTIYEQYF.

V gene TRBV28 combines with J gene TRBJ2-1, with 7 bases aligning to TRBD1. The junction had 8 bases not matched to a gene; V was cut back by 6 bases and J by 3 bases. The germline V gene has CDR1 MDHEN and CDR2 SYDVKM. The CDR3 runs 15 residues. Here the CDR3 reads CASSPDRANYNEQFF. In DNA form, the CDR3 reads TGTGCCAGCAGCCCCGACAGGGCGAACTACAATGAGCAGTTCTTC. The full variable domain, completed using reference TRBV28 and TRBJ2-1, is DVKVTQSSRYLVKRTGEKVFLECVQDMDHENMFWYRQDPGLGLRLIYFSYDVKMKEKGDIPEGYSVSREKKERFSLILESASTNQTSMYLCASSPDRANYNEQFFGPGTRLTVL.

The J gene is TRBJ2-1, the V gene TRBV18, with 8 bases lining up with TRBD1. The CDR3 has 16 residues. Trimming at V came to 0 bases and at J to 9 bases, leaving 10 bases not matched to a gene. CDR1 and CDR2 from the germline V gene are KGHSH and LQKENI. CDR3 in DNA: TGTGCCAGCTCACCACCGATCGGACAGGGAGTCGGTGAGCAGTTCTTC. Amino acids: CASSPPIGQGVGEQFF.

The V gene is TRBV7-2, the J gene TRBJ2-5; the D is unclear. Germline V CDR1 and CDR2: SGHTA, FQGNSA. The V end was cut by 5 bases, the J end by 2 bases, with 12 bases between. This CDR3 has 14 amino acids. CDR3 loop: CASSRGGQQETQYF. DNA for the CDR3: TGTGCCAGCAGCCGAGGCGGTCAGCAAGAGACCCAGTACTTC.

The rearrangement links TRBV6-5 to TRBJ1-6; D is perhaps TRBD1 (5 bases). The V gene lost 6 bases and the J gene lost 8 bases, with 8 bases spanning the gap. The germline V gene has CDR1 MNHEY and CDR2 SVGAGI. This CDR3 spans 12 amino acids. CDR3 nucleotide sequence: TGTGCCAGCAGCCGAGGGGATTCACCCCTCCACTTT. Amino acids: CASSRGDSPLHF.

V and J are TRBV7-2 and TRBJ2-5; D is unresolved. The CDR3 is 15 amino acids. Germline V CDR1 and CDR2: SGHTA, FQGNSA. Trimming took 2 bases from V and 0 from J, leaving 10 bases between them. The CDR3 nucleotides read TGTGCCAGCAGCTTAAGAGATGGGTACCAAGAGACCCAGTACTTC. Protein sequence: CASSLRDGYQETQYF.

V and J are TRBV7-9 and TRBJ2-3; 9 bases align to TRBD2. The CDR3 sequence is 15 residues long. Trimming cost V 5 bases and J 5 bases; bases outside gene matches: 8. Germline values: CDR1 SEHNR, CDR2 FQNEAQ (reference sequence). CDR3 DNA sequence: TGTGCCAGCAGCACAGTTAGCGGGAGAGGAGATACGCAGTATTTT. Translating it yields CASSTVSGRGDTQYF.

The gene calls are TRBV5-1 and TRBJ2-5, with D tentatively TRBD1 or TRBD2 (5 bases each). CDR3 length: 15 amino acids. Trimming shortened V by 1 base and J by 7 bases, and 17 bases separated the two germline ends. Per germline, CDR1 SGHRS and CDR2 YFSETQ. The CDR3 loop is CASSLYGTQDRTQYF. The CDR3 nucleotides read TGCGCCAGCAGCTTGTACGGGACCCAAGATCGGACCCAGTACTTC.

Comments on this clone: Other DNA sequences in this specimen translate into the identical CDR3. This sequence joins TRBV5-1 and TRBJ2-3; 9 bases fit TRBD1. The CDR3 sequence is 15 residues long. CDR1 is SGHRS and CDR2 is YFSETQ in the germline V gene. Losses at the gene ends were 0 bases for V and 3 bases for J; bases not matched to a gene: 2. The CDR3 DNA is TGCGCCAGCAGCTTGGCCGGGACAGGGACAGATACGCAGTATTTT. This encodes CASSLAGTGTDTQYF.

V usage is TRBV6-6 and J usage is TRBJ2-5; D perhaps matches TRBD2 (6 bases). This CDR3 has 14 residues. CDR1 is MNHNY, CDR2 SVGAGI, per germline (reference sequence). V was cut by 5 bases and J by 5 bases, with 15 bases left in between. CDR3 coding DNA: TGTGCCAGCAGTGTCCCGGGGGATTGGGAGACCCAGTACTTC. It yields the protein CASSVPGDWETQYF.

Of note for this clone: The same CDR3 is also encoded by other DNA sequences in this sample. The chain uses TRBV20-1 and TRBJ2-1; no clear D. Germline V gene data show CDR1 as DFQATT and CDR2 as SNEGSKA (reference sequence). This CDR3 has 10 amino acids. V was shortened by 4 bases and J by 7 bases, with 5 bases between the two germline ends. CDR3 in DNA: TGCAGTGCTATTAGAAATGAGCAGTTCTTC. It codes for CSAIRNEQFF.

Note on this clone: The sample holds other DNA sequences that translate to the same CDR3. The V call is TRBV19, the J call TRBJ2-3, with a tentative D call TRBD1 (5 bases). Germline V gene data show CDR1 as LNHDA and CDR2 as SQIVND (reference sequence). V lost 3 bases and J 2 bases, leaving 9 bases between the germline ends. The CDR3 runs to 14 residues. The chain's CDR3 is CASSIQGNTDTQYF. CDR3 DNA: TGTGCCAGTAGTATCCAGGGAAACACAGATACGCAGTATTTT.

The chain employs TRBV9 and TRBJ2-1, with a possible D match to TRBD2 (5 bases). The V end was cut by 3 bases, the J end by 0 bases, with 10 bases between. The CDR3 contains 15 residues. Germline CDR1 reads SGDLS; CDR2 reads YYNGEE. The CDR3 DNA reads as TGTGCCAGCAGCGCCGGACTTACCTCCTACAATGAGCAGTTCTTC. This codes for CASSAGLTSYNEQFF.

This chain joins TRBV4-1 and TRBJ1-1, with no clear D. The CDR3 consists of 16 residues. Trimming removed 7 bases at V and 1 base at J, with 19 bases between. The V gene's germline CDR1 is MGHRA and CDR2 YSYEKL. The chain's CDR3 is CASNSGGPPGNTEAFF. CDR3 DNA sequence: TGCGCCAGCAACTCCGGCGGCCCCCCGGGGAACACTGAAGCTTTCTTT.

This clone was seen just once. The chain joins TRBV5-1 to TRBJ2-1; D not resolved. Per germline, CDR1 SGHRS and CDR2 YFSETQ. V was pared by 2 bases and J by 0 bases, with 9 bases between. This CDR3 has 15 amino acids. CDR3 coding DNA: TGCGCCAGCAGCTTTAATGCCGACTCCTACAATGAGCAGTTCTTC. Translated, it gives CASSFNADSYNEQFF.

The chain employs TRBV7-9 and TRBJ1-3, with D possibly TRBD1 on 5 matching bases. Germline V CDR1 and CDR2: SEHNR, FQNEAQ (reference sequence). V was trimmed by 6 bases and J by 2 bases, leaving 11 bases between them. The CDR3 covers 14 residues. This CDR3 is CASRGGGAGNTIYF. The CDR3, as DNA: TGTGCCAGCAGGGGTGGAGGGGCTGGAAACACCATATATTTT.

The CDR3 spells CASTRGYNGNTIYF. CDR3 bases: TGTGCCAGTACCCGAGGGTATAATGGAAACACCATATATTTT. This chain links TRBV19 with TRBJ1-3; D gene unclear. CDR3 size: 14 residues. The germline V gene has CDR1 LNHDA and CDR2 SQIVND (reference sequence). The V and J ends lost 7 bases and 3 bases respectively, with 13 bases between them.

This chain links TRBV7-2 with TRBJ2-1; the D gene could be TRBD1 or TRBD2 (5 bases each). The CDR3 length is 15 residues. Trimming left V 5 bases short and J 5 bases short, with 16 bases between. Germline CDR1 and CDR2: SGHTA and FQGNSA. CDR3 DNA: TGTGCCAGCAGCCTGGGCCTGGGGGACCACAATGAGCAGTTCTTC. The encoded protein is CASSLGLGDHNEQFF.

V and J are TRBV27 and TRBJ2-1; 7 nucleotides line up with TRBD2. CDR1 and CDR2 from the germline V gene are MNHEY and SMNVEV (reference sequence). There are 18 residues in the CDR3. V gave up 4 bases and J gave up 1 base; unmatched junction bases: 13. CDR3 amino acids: CASSSARTSQVSYNEQFF. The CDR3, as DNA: TGTGCCAGCAGTTCGGCCCGGACTAGTCAGGTATCCTACAATGAGCAGTTCTTC.

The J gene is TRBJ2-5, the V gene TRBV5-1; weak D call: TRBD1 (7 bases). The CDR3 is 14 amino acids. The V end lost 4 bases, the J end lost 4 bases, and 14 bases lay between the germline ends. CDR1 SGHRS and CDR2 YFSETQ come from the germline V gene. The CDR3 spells CASSQAGGRETQYF. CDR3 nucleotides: TGCGCCAGCAGCCAAGCAGGGGGGCGAGAGACCCAGTACTTC.

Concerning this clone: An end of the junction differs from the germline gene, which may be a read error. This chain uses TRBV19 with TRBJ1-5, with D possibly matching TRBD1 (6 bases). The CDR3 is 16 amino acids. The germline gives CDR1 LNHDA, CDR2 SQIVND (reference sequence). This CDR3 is CANSPGTRGRNQPQHF. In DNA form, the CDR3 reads TGTGCCAATAGTCCCGGGACCAGGGGACGCAATCAGCCCCAGCATTTT.

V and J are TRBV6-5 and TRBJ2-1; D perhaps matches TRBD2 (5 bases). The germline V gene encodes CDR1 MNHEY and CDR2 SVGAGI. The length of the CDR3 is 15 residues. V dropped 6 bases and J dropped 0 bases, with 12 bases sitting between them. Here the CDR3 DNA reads TGTGCCAGCAGCGTAGCGAGGAGCTCCTACAATGAGCAGTTCTTC. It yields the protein CASSVARSSYNEQFF.

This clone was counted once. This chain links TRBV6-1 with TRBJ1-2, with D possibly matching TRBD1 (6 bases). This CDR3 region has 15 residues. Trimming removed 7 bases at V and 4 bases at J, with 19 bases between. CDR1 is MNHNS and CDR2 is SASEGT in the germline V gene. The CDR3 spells CASNTGATNPYGYTF. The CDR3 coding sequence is TGTGCCAGCAATACGGGGGCGACAAACCCCTATGGCTACACCTTC.

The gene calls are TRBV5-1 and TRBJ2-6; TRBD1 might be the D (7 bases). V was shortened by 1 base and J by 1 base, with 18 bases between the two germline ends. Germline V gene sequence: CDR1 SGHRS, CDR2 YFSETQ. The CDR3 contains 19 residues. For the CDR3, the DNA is TGCGCCAGCAGCTTGTGGGGGGACAGATGGGATTCTGGGGCCAACGTCCTGACTTTC. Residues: CASSLWGDRWDSGANVLTF.